Following are 18 T cell receptor beta chains from one sample sequenced in a study of control samples from healthy donors and cancer patients. Sequenced by immunoSEQ multiplex PCR; TCRdb stores in-frame clones only, minus some. The sample has 130,000 or so clones, roughly 88% seen once. Specimen: blood. The receptors originated from a middle-aged man in good health.

V usage is TRBV18 and J usage is TRBJ2-7; D is ambiguous. CDR3 size: 13 residues. V was shortened by 0 bases and J by 5 bases, with 8 bases between the two germline ends. Germline V lookup: CDR1 KGHSH, CDR2 LQKENI. The CDR3 here is CASSPPTRDEQYF. CDR3 in DNA: TGTGCCAGCTCACCACCGACTCGGGACGAGCAGTACTTC.

In its sample, this clone was seen once. The chain carries TRBV21-1 and TRBJ1-5; the table calls TRBD1, which could not be checked here. TRBV21-1 is tagged as a pseudogene. The CDR3 has 18 amino acids. CDR3 in amino acids: CASSKSFRTGANNQPQHF. CDR3 DNA: TGTGCCAGCAGCAAATCGTTTAGGACAGGGGCGAACAATCAGCCCCAGCATTTT.

V gene TRBV7-2 combines with J gene TRBJ1-6; no firm D call. Deletions cut 1 base from V and 5 bases from J, with 3 bases between. Germline CDR1 and CDR2: SGHTA and FQGNSA. This CDR3 is 13 amino acids long. The CDR3 loop reads CASSLGNNSPLHF. The CDR3 DNA is TGTGCCAGCAGCTTAGGGAATAATTCACCCCTCCACTTT.

The chain combines TRBV18 with TRBJ2-5; no clear D gene. The CDR3 runs 13 residues. Germline CDR1 KGHSH, CDR2 LQKENI. The V and J ends lost 1 base and 5 bases respectively, with 8 bases between them. The CDR3 loop reads CASSPLRDETQYF. Written as DNA, the CDR3 is TGTGCCAGCTCACCACTTCGAGATGAGACCCAGTACTTC.

The chain has TRBV25-1 and TRBJ2-7; D is possibly TRBD1 (6 bases). V gave up 4 bases and J gave up 7 bases, with 14 bases separating them. This CDR3 region has 13 residues. Germline-derived CDR1 and CDR2 are MGHDK and SYGVNS. DNA for the CDR3: TGTGCCAGCAGTGGTCAGGGGTACGAGGAGCAGTACTTC. This sequence encodes CASSGQGYEEQYF.

The chain recombines TRBV18 with TRBJ2-1; weak D call: TRBD2 (5 bases). CDR1 and CDR2 from the germline V gene are KGHSH and LQKENI. V was trimmed by 4 bases and J by 7 bases, leaving 11 bases between them. CDR3 length: 13 residues. The CDR3 region has the DNA TGTGCCAGCTCACTAACTCGCGGGAATGAGCAGTTCTTC. As protein: CASSLTRGNEQFF.

This chain uses TRBV28 with TRBJ2-7; possibly TRBD2 for D (6 bases). Per germline, CDR1 MDHEN and CDR2 SYDVKM. The CDR3 has 16 residues. Trimming removed 3 bases from V and 5 bases from J, with 20 bases in between. For the CDR3, the DNA is TGTGCCAGCAGTTTTCGTCGGGGGTCAGGATTCCACGAGCAGTACTTC. Translated: CASSFRRGSGFHEQYF.

J is TRBJ2-3 and V is TRBV7-3; 15 bases are a match to TRBD2. The CDR3 has 16 amino acids. Germline lookup yields CDR1 SGHTA and CDR2 FQGTGA. The trim removed 4 bases at V and 6 bases at J, leaving 5 bases unmatched. In DNA, the CDR3 is TGTGCCAGCAGCTCCACCGGGACTAGCGGGGGGGATACGCAGTATTTT. Residues: CASSSTGTSGGDTQYF.

V and J are TRBV29-1 and TRBJ2-7, with D maybe TRBD2 (6 bases). The CDR3 extends over 14 amino acids. From germline, CDR1 is SQVTM and CDR2 ANQGSEA. V lost 4 bases to trimming and J lost 0 bases, with 13 bases between them. Here the CDR3 DNA reads TGCAGCGTTGCTGGGACTGATAGCTCCTACGAGCAGTACTTC. Its translation: CSVAGTDSSYEQYF.

In its sample, this clone was seen a few times. The V call is TRBV5-6, the J call TRBJ1-6; D call uncertain. CDR1 is SGHDT and CDR2 is YYEEEE in the germline V gene. This CDR3 has 12 residues. V lost 0 bases to trimming and J lost 8 bases, with 3 bases between them. Here the CDR3 reads CASSLVDSPLHF. Here the CDR3 DNA reads TGTGCCAGCAGCTTGGTGGATTCACCCCTCCACTTT. Filled out from reference TRBV5-6 and TRBJ1-6, the complete variable domain reads DAGVTQSPTHLIKTRGQQVTLRCSPKSGHDTVSWYQQALGQGPQFIFQYYEEEERQRGNFPDRFSGHQFPNYSSELNVNALLLGDSALYLCASSLVDSPLHFGNGTRLTVT.

The V and J genes are TRBV2 and TRBJ1-1; perhaps TRBD1 as D (5 bases). The germline V gene has CDR1 SNHLY and CDR2 FYNNEI. V was trimmed by 9 bases and J by 1 base, leaving 15 bases between them. CDR3 size: 14 residues. The CDR3 region has the DNA TGTGCCAGGAAGGTGGGGGGGGAGAACACTGAAGCTTTCTTT. Encoded protein: CARKVGGENTEAFF.

Written as DNA, the CDR3 is TGTGCCAGCAGTGTTTCCACTGAAGCTTTCTTT. Translation: CASSVSTEAFF. The rearrangement links TRBV2 to TRBJ1-1; D is uncertain. This CDR3 is built from 11 residues. Germline CDR1 and CDR2: SNHLY and FYNNEI. V lost 4 bases, J lost 4 bases, and 4 bases lay in between.

This clone was detected a few times. The chain carries TRBV2 and TRBJ1-2; possible D gene TRBD1, 5 bases. CDR3 length equals 12 residues. The germline gives CDR1 SNHLY, CDR2 FYNNEI. Trimming removed 7 bases at V and 2 bases at J, with 8 bases between. This chain's CDR3 is CASTDSNYGYTF. CDR3 DNA sequence: TGTGCCAGCACAGACAGCAACTATGGCTACACCTTC.

The chain links TRBV10-2 to TRBJ2-7; perhaps TRBD2 as D (5 bases). The length of the CDR3 is 14 residues. The V and J ends lost 3 bases and 3 bases respectively, with 12 bases between them. Germline CDR1 and CDR2: WSHSY and SAAADI. The CDR3 bases are TGCGCCAGCAGTGAAACTATGAGGGTCTACGAGCAGTACTTC. Translating it yields CASSETMRVYEQYF.

J is TRBJ2-5 and V is TRBV30, with D tentatively TRBD2 (6 bases). Germline CDR1 GTSNPN, CDR2 SVGIG (reference sequence). Trimming removed 2 bases at V and 5 bases at J, with 9 bases between. The CDR3 length is 12 residues. The CDR3 coding sequence is TGTGCCTGGAGTTCAAGCGGGGAGACCCAGTACTTC. Translation gives CAWSSSGETQYF.

The chain uses TRBV5-1 and TRBJ1-1, with 9 bases matching TRBD1. CDR1 and CDR2 from the germline V gene are SGHRS and YFSETQ. CDR3 length: 16 residues. V shed 0 bases, J shed 1 base, and the junction held 4 bases outside the gene matches. CDR3 nucleotides: TGCGCCAGCAGCTTGGACACAGGGGGCGGGAACACTGAAGCTTTCTTT. It specifies CASSLDTGGGNTEAFF.

The genes are TRBV28 and TRBJ1-2; 7 positions agree with TRBD1. Germline CDR1 is MDHEN and CDR2 is SYDVKM. Trimming at V came to 5 bases and at J to 8 bases, leaving 14 bases not matched to a gene. This CDR3 contains 15 residues. The CDR3 sequence: CASSRTGSARGGYTF. The DNA of the CDR3 is TGTGCCAGCAGTCGGACAGGATCAGCCAGGGGGGGCTACACCTTC.

The J gene is TRBJ2-1, the V gene TRBV10-3; D not certain. The germline V gene has CDR1 ENHRY and CDR2 SYGVKD. The CDR3 is 16 residues long. Deletions cut 5 bases from V and 3 bases from J, with 17 bases between. The CDR3, as DNA: TGTGCCATCAGTCCCCGTGACGGGTCTTTCTACAATGAGCAGTTCTTC. Protein product: CAISPRDGSFYNEQFF.